The 13 T cell receptor beta chains reported below all come from one sample, sequenced in a study of T cell repertoires in cytomegalovirus infection. TCRdb reprocessed the reads with MiXCR, giving one entry per CDR3 protein. The repertoire has a few hundred thousand distinct CDR3 sequences, over 7.5% of them found once; the top ten carry roughly 4.5%. The sequencing input was PBMCs. The receptors were gathered from a human donor in good health (CMV status not recorded). Some clones in this sample may be carry-over from other donors' samples.

Comments on this clonotype: Germline and junction disagree at one end, which may indicate a read error. The chain has TRBV7-7 and TRBJ2-5; 12 bases fit TRBD2. CDR1 and CDR2 (germline): SSHAT, FNYEAQ (reference sequence). The CDR3 sequence is 16 residues long. CDR3 sequence reads: CVSSGSSGGAGETQYF. CDR3 coding DNA: TGTGTCAGCAGCGGATCTAGCGGGGGGGCCGGAGAGACCCAGTACTTC.

This clonotype was counted ten times or more. V and J are TRBV7-2 and TRBJ1-2, with D perhaps matching TRBD1 (6 bases). Trimming pared 5 bases from V and 8 bases from J, leaving 12 bases between. The length of the CDR3 is 12 residues. Per the germline V gene, CDR1 is SGHTA and CDR2 is FQGNSA. The CDR3 bases are TGTGCCAGCAGCCATTACAGGGACGGCTACACCTTC. It codes for CASSHYRDGYTF.

V usage is TRBV12-3 or TRBV12-4 and J usage is TRBJ1-5; no clear D. The length of the CDR3 is 13 residues. The ends were cut back, 3 bases at V and 10 bases at J, with 13 bases in the middle. The CDR3 here is CASSFDPTSPQHF. As DNA, the CDR3 is TGTGCCAGCAGTTTTGACCCCACCTCTCCCCAGCATTTT.

CDR3 coding DNA: TGCAGCTCGACTAGTTACGGAAACATTCAGTACTTC. This sequence encodes CSSTSYGNIQYF. This chain joins TRBV29-1 and TRBJ2-4; a possible D gene is TRBD2 (6 bases). The CDR3 has 12 amino acids. Germline loops: CDR1 SQVTM, CDR2 ANQGSEA. Trimming shortened V by 8 bases and J by 6 bases, and 14 bases separated the two germline ends.

This clonotype was counted between two and nine times. V usage is TRBV3-1 and J usage is TRBJ1-2; tentatively, D is TRBD1 (6 bases). Germline V lookup: CDR1 LGHDT, CDR2 YNNKEL (reference sequence). The V end was cut by 4 bases, the J end by 3 bases, with 15 bases between. The CDR3 is made up of 15 amino acids. The CDR3 region has the DNA TGTGCCAGCAGCCCCGTGGGGGGCGCAGACTATGGCTACACCTTC. Its protein is CASSPVGGADYGYTF.

This clonotype has at least ten counts. V is TRBV7-6 and J is TRBJ2-7, with 8 bases that match TRBD2. CDR3 length equals 14 residues. V shed 4 bases and J 3 bases; nucleotides not matched to a gene: 5. Looked up from germline, CDR1 is SGHVS and CDR2 is FNYEAQ. CDR3 bases: TGTGCCAGCAGCTCAACTAGCGGAAACTACGAGCAGTACTTC. This codes for CASSSTSGNYEQYF.

The genes are TRBV6-8 and TRBJ2-5; a weak D match, TRBD2 (5 bases). With 8 bases removed from V and 5 bases from J, the gap between germline ends came to 12 bases. The CDR3 has 12 amino acids. In germline, CDR1 is MNHGY, CDR2 SAAAGT. The CDR3 is CASGSVLETQYF. The DNA of the CDR3 is TGTGCCAGCGGGAGTGTCCTGGAGACCCAGTACTTC.

Ten or more counts support this clonotype. This rearrangement joins TRBV7-2 to TRBJ2-7; maybe TRBD1 (6 bases). Germline CDR1 SGHTA, CDR2 FQGNSA. V was pared by 6 bases and J by 1 base, with 10 bases between. CDR3 size: 13 residues. CDR3 residues: CASRRGSSYEQYF. The CDR3 DNA follows: TGTGCCAGCAGGAGGGGGTCGTCCTACGAGCAGTACTTC. The full variable domain, rest sourced from reference TRBV7-2 and TRBJ2-7, is GAGVSQSPSNKVTEKGKDVELRCDPISGHTALYWYRQSLGQGLEFLIYFQGNSAPDKSGLPSDRFSAERTGGSVSTLTIQRTQQEDSAVYLCASRRGSSYEQYFGPGTRLTVT.

This clonotype was recorded a few times. The V call is TRBV5-1, the J call TRBJ1-1; 8 bases fit TRBD1. The CDR3 covers 17 residues. After removal of 1 base from V and 2 bases from J, the junction contained 10 bases not matched to a gene. Germline V gives CDR1 SGHRS, CDR2 YFSETQ. DNA for the CDR3: TGCGCCAGCAGCTTGAGACAGGGGACCCCTCTCAACACTGAAGCTTTCTTT. This encodes CASSLRQGTPLNTEAFF.

This clonotype has more than one count but fewer than ten. The chain combines TRBV7-2 with TRBJ1-4, with 7 bases aligning to TRBD1. The V gene end was trimmed by 6 bases and the J gene end by 5 bases; junction bases not matched to a gene: 6. This CDR3 spans 14 amino acids. Germline CDR1 SGHTA, CDR2 FQGNSA. The CDR3 DNA reads as TGTGCCAGCAGTCGGGGACAGAACAATGAAAAACTGTTTTTT. Encoded protein: CASSRGQNNEKLFF.

Worth noting for this clonotype: Being one base from a much bigger clone, this may be a read error. The chain joins TRBV28 to TRBJ1-3; D gene uncertain. Germline-derived CDR1 and CDR2 are MDHEN and SYDVKM. The CDR3 totals 15 residues. This chain's CDR3 is CANSLPLGAGNTIYF. CDR3 nucleotides: TGTGCCAACAGTTTACCGCTTGGGGCTGGAAACACCATATATTTT.

Turning to this clonotype: A read error may account for a junction end that differs from germline. The chain links TRBV10-3 to TRBJ2-3; D remains unclear. Germline V gene data show CDR1 as ENHRY and CDR2 as SYGVKD. CDR3 length equals 12 residues. CDR3 region: CAFSDIWDTQYF. CDR3 nucleotide sequence: TGTGCCTTCAGTGATATTTGGGATACGCAGTATTTT.

This clonotype was found many times. The gene calls are TRBV6-1 and TRBJ2-3, with D perhaps TRBD2 (6 bases). This CDR3 has 14 residues. Germline V gene sequence: CDR1 MNHNS, CDR2 SASEGT. The V and J ends lost 6 bases and 5 bases respectively, with 15 bases between them. CDR3 in amino acids: CASREGPWEDTQYF. In DNA, the CDR3 is TGTGCCAGCAGGGAGGGACCTTGGGAAGATACGCAGTATTTT.